Shown below are 4 T cell receptor beta chains from a single sample sequenced in a study of blood T cell repertoires in COVID-19. Profiling relied on immunoSEQ multiplex PCR, and the TCRdb table lists in-frame clones only, not all of them. This sample has about 200,000 clones, with around 80% found just once. The sequencing sample was made of peripheral blood. These receptors came from a woman in her 70s with acute or convalescent COVID-19.

This chain links TRBV19 with TRBJ1-1; no clear D gene. Trimming took 6 bases from V and 7 from J, leaving 9 bases between them. Per germline, CDR1 LNHDA and CDR2 SQIVND (reference sequence). This CDR3 comprises 11 residues. The CDR3 loop is CASRGVREAFF. Written as DNA, the CDR3 is TGTGCCAGTAGAGGAGTCCGTGAAGCTTTCTTT.

The CDR3 nucleotides are TGTGCCAGTAGCAGGGAACAGGGGTATCTCGAGCAGTACTTC. It translates to CASSREQGYLEQYF. This sequence joins TRBV19 and TRBJ2-7; 7 bases are a match to TRBD1. CDR1 and CDR2 from the germline V gene are LNHDA and SQIVND (reference sequence). J lost 6 bases, V lost 6 bases, and 11 bases had no gene match. This CDR3 spans 14 amino acids.

The DNA of the CDR3 is TGTGCCAGCAGTTTGGAGGGAACAGGGGCCAACGTCCTGACTTTC. It is translated as CASSLEGTGANVLTF. This chain uses TRBV27 with TRBJ2-6, with D possibly TRBD2 on 6 matching bases. The CDR3 has 15 amino acids. The germline CDR1 and CDR2 sequences are MNHEY and SMNVEV (reference sequence). V lost 3 bases and J lost 4, with 10 bases in between.

Details on this clone: The same CDR3 also results from other DNA sequences found in this sample. V is TRBV5-1 and J is TRBJ2-5; TRBD1 matches 8 bases. The CDR3 totals 14 residues. Germline CDR1 SGHRS, CDR2 YFSETQ. The V gene end was trimmed by 3 bases and the J gene end by 3 bases; junction bases not matched to a gene: 4. The CDR3 loop reads CASSSVTGEETQYF. The CDR3 nucleotides read TGCGCCAGCAGCTCAGTGACAGGGGAAGAGACCCAGTACTTC.